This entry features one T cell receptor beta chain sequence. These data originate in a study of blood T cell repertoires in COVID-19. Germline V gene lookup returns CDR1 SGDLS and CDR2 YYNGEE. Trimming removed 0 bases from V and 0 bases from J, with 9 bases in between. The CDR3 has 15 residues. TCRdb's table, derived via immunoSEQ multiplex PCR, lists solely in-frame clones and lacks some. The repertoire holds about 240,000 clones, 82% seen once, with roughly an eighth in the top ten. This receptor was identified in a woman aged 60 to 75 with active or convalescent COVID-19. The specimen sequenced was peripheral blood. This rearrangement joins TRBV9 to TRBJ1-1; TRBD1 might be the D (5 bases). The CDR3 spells CASSVDPGMNTEAFF. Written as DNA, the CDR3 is TGTGCCAGCAGCGTAGACCCAGGGATGAACACTGAAGCTTTCTTT.